This passage covers 25 T cell receptor beta chains from one sample sequenced in a study of graft-versus-host responses after intestinal transplantation (dated by TCRdb to the early 2020s). Library construction relied on the immunoSEQ multiplex PCR assay. Drawn from immuneACCESS, this table holds only the in-frame rearrangements with V and J called that TCRdb kept. Clones are partly lost; checked studies trace under half to an unresolved V gene and leave the rest unexplained. The sample table shows nearly 100,000 clones, and around 90% are seen once. About 16% of the sample belongs to the ten largest clones. The material was PBMCs, obtained roughly 450 days after intestinal transplant. Source of these receptors: a human patient who received an intestinal transplant, so some T cells may come from the graft donor.

This clone was found once. The CDR3 region has the DNA TGTGCCACCAGCGGCGGGGGCACTAGCACAGATACGCAGTATTTT. Its protein is CATSGGGTSTDTQYF. This rearrangement joins TRBV15 to TRBJ2-3, with a tentative D call TRBD2 (7 bases). Germline V gene lookup returns CDR1 LNHNV and CDR2 YYDKDF (reference sequence). This CDR3 comprises 15 residues. V was shortened by 5 bases and J by 0 bases, with 12 bases between the two germline ends.

V gene TRBV12-2 combines with J gene TRBJ2-2; TRBD2 reflects the table's D call only, with no check against the DNA. TRBV12-2 is assigned pseudogene status. The CDR3 has 13 residues. For the CDR3, the DNA is TGTGCAAGTCGCCTTCGGGGGGGCCCGGAGCTGTTTTTT. It specifies CASRLRGGPELFF.

The chain is built from TRBV27 and TRBJ2-7, with TRBD1 identical over 9 bases. Germline V CDR1 and CDR2: MNHEY, SMNVEV (reference sequence). V was clipped by 6 bases and J by 2 bases; unmatched bases: 5. The CDR3 runs to 14 residues. CDR3 region: CASRTGTGPYEQYF. CDR3 in DNA: TGTGCCAGCAGAACCGGGACAGGGCCCTACGAGCAGTACTTC.

The chain employs TRBV9 and TRBJ1-4; perhaps TRBD1 as D (5 bases). The CDR3 is 15 amino acids. CDR1 SGDLS and CDR2 YYNGEE come from the germline V gene. V shed 4 bases and J shed 8 bases, with 18 bases lying between them. CDR3 nucleotide sequence: TGTGCCAGCAGCCCTAGTGGGCTAAACAGGGAAAAACTGTTTTTT. Its protein is CASSPSGLNREKLFF.

The chain couples TRBV5-1 to TRBJ1-2; 7 bases match TRBD1. The CDR3 extends over 15 amino acids. J gave up 6 bases and V 0 bases, and 8 bases lay outside the gene matches. Germline V gives CDR1 SGHRS, CDR2 YFSETQ. CDR3 sequence (DNA): TGCGCCAGCAGCTTGGGGACAACAGGGGCGAATGGCTACACCTTC. It codes for CASSLGTTGANGYTF.

The rearrangement links TRBV13 to TRBJ1-5; a possible D gene is TRBD1 (5 bases). The germline CDR1 and CDR2 sequences are PRHDT and FYEKMQ (reference sequence). V was cut by 1 base and J by 1 base, with 5 bases left in between. The CDR3 contains 14 residues. The CDR3 spells CASSLEGSNQPQHF. The CDR3 nucleotides read TGTGCCAGCAGCTTAGAGGGGAGCAATCAGCCCCAGCATTTT. Looking up the rest from reference TRBV13 and TRBJ1-5 gives the full variable domain: AAGVIQSPRHLIKEKRETATLKCYPIPRHDTVYWYQQGPGQDPQFLISFYEKMQSDKGSIPDRFSAQQFSDYHSELNMSSLELGDSALYFCASSLEGSNQPQHFGDGTRLSIL.

The table lists this clone with a count of one. The V call is TRBV14, the J call TRBJ1-6; D uncertain. CDR3 length: 13 residues. CDR1 is SGHDN and CDR2 is FVKESK in the germline V gene. V was clipped by 2 bases and J by 1 base, with 0 bases between them. The CDR3 reads CASSQSYNSPLHF. As DNA, the CDR3 is TGTGCCAGCAGCCAATCCTATAATTCACCCCTCCACTTT.

The chain links TRBV7-2 to TRBJ1-5; D gene uncertain. The germline V and J ends were trimmed by 1 base and 3 bases, with 4 bases remaining between them. The V gene's germline CDR1 is SGHTA and CDR2 FQGNSA. CDR3 length: 13 amino acids. As DNA, the CDR3 is TGTGCCAGCAGCTTAGACCCCAATCAGCCCCAGCATTTT. This codes for CASSLDPNQPQHF.

The rearrangement joins TRBV10-1 to TRBJ2-7; no clear D. V shed 7 bases and J shed 4 bases, with 11 bases lying between them. Germline V CDR1 and CDR2: WNHNN, SYGVQD (reference sequence). This CDR3 is 12 amino acids long. For the CDR3, the DNA is TGCGCCAGCATCCTACCTACTTACGAGCAGTACTTC. Amino acid sequence: CASILPTYEQYF.

This clone was picked up one time. The J gene is TRBJ1-1, the V gene TRBV6-1; D call uncertain. Germline-derived CDR1 and CDR2 are MNHNS and SASEGT. The V gene lost 2 bases and the J gene lost 1 base, with 5 bases spanning the gap. The CDR3 has 13 residues. CDR3 DNA: TGTGCCAGCAGTGAATGGGGGAACACTGAAGCTTTCTTT. As protein: CASSEWGNTEAFF.

The rearrangement uses TRBV27 and TRBJ2-5, with a possible D match to TRBD2 (6 bases). The last part of the DNA fits TRBJ2-7 better; the J call may be wrong. CDR1 is MNHEY, CDR2 SMNVEV, per germline (reference sequence). This CDR3 spans 15 amino acids. The CDR3 sequence is CASSLSGDWPYEQYF. DNA for the CDR3: TGTGCCAGCAGTTTATCGGGGGACTGGCCCTACGAGCAGTACTTC.

V usage is TRBV15 and J usage is TRBJ1-1; possible D gene TRBD1, 5 bases. CDR1 is LNHNV, CDR2 YYDKDF, per germline (reference sequence). V lost 1 base, J lost 1 base, and 13 bases lay in between. This CDR3 has 16 residues. CDR3 in amino acids: CATSRGRPGPNTEAFF. The CDR3 coding sequence is TGTGCCACCAGCAGAGGGAGACCGGGGCCGAACACTGAAGCTTTCTTT.

In its sample, this clone was seen once. This chain links TRBV7-8 with TRBJ2-7; TRBD1 matches 9 bases. V shed 9 bases and J 2 bases; nucleotides not matched to a gene: 11. This CDR3 contains 15 residues. From germline, CDR1 is SGHVS and CDR2 FQNEAQ. CDR3 residues: CASGGSGQGTYEQYF. CDR3 DNA sequence: TGTGCCAGTGGGGGGTCGGGACAGGGTACCTACGAGCAGTACTTC.

This chain links TRBV14 with TRBJ2-7; D is perhaps TRBD1 (5 bases). V lost 5 bases and J lost 5, with 16 bases in between. The germline V gene encodes CDR1 SGHDN and CDR2 FVKESK. This CDR3 region has 14 residues. This chain's CDR3 is CASSIHQGGDEQYF. The CDR3 bases are TGTGCCAGCAGCATACATCAGGGTGGCGACGAGCAGTACTTC.

The chain couples TRBV5-6 to TRBJ1-1; D is undetermined. V was pared by 3 bases and J by 4 bases, with 7 bases between. Looked up from germline, CDR1 is SGHDT and CDR2 is YYEEEE. The CDR3 loop spans 12 amino acids. Written as DNA, the CDR3 is TGTGCCAGCAGCTGGTTAGGCACTGAAGCTTTCTTT. Amino acid sequence: CASSWLGTEAFF.

In this sample, this clone turned up once. This chain links TRBV6-5 with TRBJ2-2, with D tentatively TRBD2 (7 bases). CDR3 length equals 16 residues. Germline loops: CDR1 MNHEY, CDR2 SVGAGI. Trimming took 2 bases from V and 2 from J, leaving 12 bases between them. In nucleotides, the CDR3 is TGTGCCAGCAGTTACAGGCGGGGGCGAAACACCGGGGAGCTGTTTTTT. This encodes CASSYRRGRNTGELFF.

The CDR3 DNA follows: TGTGCCAGCAGTGAGGGGCGCAGCACAGATACGCAGTATTTT. This gives the protein CASSEGRSTDTQYF. This chain joins TRBV2 and TRBJ2-3, with D possibly matching TRBD1 (5 bases). The CDR3 is 14 residues long. From germline, CDR1 is SNHLY and CDR2 FYNNEI. Between the trimmed V and J ends, which lost 3 bases and 0 bases, there was a span of 7 bases.

With regard to this clone: The sample carries other DNA sequences with the same CDR3. The chain carries TRBV6-1 and TRBJ2-7; D is unclear. The V gene lost 6 bases and the J gene lost 0 bases, with 6 bases spanning the gap. The CDR3 length is 12 residues. CDR1 and CDR2 (germline): MNHNS, SASEGT. CDR3 sequence: CASRGSSYEQYF. CDR3 in DNA: TGTGCCAGCAGGGGCAGCTCCTACGAGCAGTACTTC.

The rearrangement uses TRBV19 and TRBJ2-7; 9 positions agree with TRBD1. The germline gives CDR1 LNHDA, CDR2 SQIVND (reference sequence). After removal of 5 bases from V and 3 bases from J, the junction contained 5 bases not matched to a gene. The CDR3 has 14 residues. As DNA, the CDR3 is TGTGCCAGTAGTTCCGGGACAGGGCTCTACGAGCAGTACTTC. It specifies CASSSGTGLYEQYF.

The chain has TRBV27 and TRBJ2-7, with D hard to call. This CDR3 spans 12 amino acids. V was pared by 5 bases and J by 0 bases, with 5 bases between. The germline V gene encodes CDR1 MNHEY and CDR2 SMNVEV (reference sequence). CDR3 nucleotide sequence: TGTGCCAGCAGTCCCCCCTCCTACGAGCAGTACTTC. This translates into CASSPPSYEQYF.

The chain is built from TRBV7-6 and TRBJ2-2; TRBD2 aligns across 8 bases. The CDR3 loop spans 16 amino acids. The germline CDR1 and CDR2 sequences are SGHVS and FNYEAQ. V shed 2 bases, J shed 4 bases, and the junction held 6 bases outside the gene matches. CDR3 sequence (DNA): TGTGCCAGCAGCTTATATGGCGGGGGGTTCACCGGGGAGCTGTTTTTT. Protein: CASSLYGGGFTGELFF.

The chain has TRBV19 and TRBJ1-5, with TRBD1 as a possible D gene (5 bases). CDR1 LNHDA and CDR2 SQIVND come from the germline V gene (reference sequence). This CDR3 has 15 residues. V gave up 1 base and J gave up 4 bases, with 11 bases separating them. CDR3 in amino acids: CASSIGAGSNQPQHF. The CDR3 region has the DNA TGTGCCAGTAGTATAGGTGCAGGGTCAAATCAGCCCCAGCATTTT.

The J gene is TRBJ1-2, the V gene TRBV2; D gene uncertain. V lost 6 bases and J 0 bases, leaving 8 bases between the germline ends. CDR1 is SNHLY and CDR2 is FYNNEI in the germline V gene. The length of the CDR3 is 13 residues. The CDR3 region is CASRVGANYGYTF. The CDR3 DNA reads as TGTGCCAGCAGAGTAGGAGCTAACTATGGCTACACCTTC. Full variable domain (outside the CDR3, taken from reference TRBV2 and TRBJ1-2): EPEVTQTPSHQVTQMGQEVILRCVPISNHLYFYWYRQILGQKVEFLVSFYNNEISEKSEIFDDQFSVERPDGSNFTLKIRSTKLEDSAMYFCASRVGANYGYTFGSGTRLTVV.

This sequence joins TRBV27 and TRBJ2-1; D tentatively reads TRBD1 or TRBD2 (6 bases each). The germline V gene encodes CDR1 MNHEY and CDR2 SMNVEV (reference sequence). Trimming shortened V by 6 bases and J by 4 bases, and 16 bases separated the two germline ends. CDR3 length: 15 amino acids. The CDR3 DNA reads as TGTGCCAGCAGGAGGCGGGACACCCTATACAATGAGCAGTTCTTC. Protein sequence: CASRRRDTLYNEQFF.

J is TRBJ1-2 and V is TRBV6-5; TRBD1 matches at 9 bases. V dropped 5 bases and J dropped 3; count of bases not matched to a gene: 4. The CDR3 covers 14 residues. Germline values: CDR1 MNHEY, CDR2 SVGAGI. CDR3: CASSADRGYYGYTF. In DNA, the CDR3 is TGTGCCAGCAGTGCGGACAGGGGTTACTATGGCTACACCTTC.